This TCR beta chain was captured by sequencing in a study of early T cells in non-severe SARS-CoV-2 infection. This clonotype was found many times. Individual cDNA molecules each received unique molecular identifiers attached to them. TCRdb re-derived calls from the 5' RACE reads in MiXCR, one entry per CDR3 protein. The data contain about 20,000 distinct CDR3 sequences, less than 5% of them seen just once; the ten biggest clones take up less than 5.5%. V was clipped by 7 bases and J by 6 bases; unmatched bases: 10. The CDR3 covers 13 residues. Germline values: CDR1 SQVTM, CDR2 ANQGSEA. The J gene is TRBJ1-2, the V gene TRBV29-1; 8 nucleotides line up with TRBD1. The origin of this receptor is an adult who was a healthcare worker with PCR-confirmed SARS-CoV-2 infection or an uninfected control (not recorded which). The sample taken for sequencing was whole blood. CDR3 in amino acids: CSASDRAVNGYTF. The CDR3 DNA reads as TGCAGCGCGTCGGACAGGGCGGTGAATGGCTACACCTTC. The variable domain in full, with the rest retrieved from reference TRBV29-1 and TRBJ1-2, is SAVISQKPSRDICQRGTSLTIQCQVDSQVTMMFWYRQQPGQSLTLIATANQGSEATYESGFVIDKFPISRPNLTFSTLTVSNMSPEDSSIYLCSASDRAVNGYTFGSGTRLTVV.